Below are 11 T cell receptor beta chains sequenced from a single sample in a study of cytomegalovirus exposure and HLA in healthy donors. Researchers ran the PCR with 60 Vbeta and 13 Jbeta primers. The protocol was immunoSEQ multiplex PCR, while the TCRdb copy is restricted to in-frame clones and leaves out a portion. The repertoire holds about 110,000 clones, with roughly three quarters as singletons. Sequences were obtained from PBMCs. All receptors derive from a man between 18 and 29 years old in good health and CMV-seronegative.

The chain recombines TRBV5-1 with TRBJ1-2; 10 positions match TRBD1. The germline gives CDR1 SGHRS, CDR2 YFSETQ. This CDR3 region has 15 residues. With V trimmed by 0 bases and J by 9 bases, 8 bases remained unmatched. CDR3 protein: CASSLGGQGGSRYTF. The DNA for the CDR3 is TGCGCCAGCAGCTTGGGCGGACAGGGGGGAAGCCGCTACACCTTC.

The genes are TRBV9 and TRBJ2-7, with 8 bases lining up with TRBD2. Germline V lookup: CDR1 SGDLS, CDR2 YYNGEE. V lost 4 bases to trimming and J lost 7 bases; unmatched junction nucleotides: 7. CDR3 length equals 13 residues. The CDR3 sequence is CASSPGGVGEQYF. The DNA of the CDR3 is TGTGCCAGCAGCCCCGGGGGGGTGGGGGAGCAGTACTTC.

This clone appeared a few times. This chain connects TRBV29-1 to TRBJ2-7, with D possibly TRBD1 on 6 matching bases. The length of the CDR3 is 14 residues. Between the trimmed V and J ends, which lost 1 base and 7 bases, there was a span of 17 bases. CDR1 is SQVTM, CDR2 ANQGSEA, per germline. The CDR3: CSVEGETGKGEQYF. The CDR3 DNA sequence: TGCAGCGTTGAAGGGGAAACAGGGAAGGGGGAGCAGTACTTC.

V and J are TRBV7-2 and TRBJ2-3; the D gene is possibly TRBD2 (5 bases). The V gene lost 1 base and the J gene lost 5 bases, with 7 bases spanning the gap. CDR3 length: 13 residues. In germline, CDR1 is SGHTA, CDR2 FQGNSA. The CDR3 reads CASSLVGRDTQYF. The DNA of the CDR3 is TGTGCCAGCAGCTTAGTGGGGAGAGATACGCAGTATTTT.

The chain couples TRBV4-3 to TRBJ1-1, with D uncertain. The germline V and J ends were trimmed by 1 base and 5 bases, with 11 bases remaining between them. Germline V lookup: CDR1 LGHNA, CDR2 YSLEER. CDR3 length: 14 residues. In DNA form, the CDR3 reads TGCGCCAGCAGCCAAGCGGGGATGAGGACTGAAGCTTTCTTT. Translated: CASSQAGMRTEAFF.

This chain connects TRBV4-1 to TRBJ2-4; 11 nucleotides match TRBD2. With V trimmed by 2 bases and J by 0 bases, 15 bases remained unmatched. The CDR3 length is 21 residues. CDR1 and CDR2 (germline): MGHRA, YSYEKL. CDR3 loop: CASSQSGGGTSGTLAKNIQYF. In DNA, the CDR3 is TGCGCCAGCAGCCAAAGCGGGGGGGGGACTAGCGGTACTCTAGCCAAAAACATTCAGTACTTC.

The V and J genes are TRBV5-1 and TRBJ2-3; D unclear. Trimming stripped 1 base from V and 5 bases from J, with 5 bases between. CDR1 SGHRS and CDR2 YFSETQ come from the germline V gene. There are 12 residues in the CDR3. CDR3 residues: CASSLPKDTQYF. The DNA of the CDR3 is TGCGCCAGCAGCTTGCCAAAAGATACGCAGTATTTT.

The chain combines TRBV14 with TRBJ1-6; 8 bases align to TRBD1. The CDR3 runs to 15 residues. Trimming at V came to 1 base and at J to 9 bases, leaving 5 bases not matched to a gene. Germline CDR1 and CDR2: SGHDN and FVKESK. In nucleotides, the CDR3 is TGTGCCAGCAGCCAAGGGACAGGGATAACTTCACCCCTCCACTTT. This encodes CASSQGTGITSPLHF.

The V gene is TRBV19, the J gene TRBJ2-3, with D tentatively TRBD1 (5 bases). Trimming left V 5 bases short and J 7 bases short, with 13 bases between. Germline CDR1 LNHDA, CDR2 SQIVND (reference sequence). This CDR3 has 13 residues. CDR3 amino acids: CASSQQAKHTQYF. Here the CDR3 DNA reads TGTGCCAGTAGTCAACAGGCCAAGCATACGCAGTATTTT.

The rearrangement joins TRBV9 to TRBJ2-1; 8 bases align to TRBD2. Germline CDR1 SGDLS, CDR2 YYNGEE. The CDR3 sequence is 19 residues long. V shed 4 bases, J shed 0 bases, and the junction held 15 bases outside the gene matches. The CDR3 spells CASSLRGGQFLSSYNEQFF. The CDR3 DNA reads TGTGCCAGCAGCCTACGGGGGGGCCAATTCTTGAGCTCCTACAATGAGCAGTTCTTC.

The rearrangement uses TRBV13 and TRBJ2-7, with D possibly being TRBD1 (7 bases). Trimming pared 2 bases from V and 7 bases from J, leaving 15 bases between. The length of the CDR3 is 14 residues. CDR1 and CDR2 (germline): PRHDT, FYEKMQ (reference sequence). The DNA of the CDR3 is TGTGCCAGCAGCTTATTCCAGGGGGGTCGGGAGCAGTACTTC. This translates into CASSLFQGGREQYF.